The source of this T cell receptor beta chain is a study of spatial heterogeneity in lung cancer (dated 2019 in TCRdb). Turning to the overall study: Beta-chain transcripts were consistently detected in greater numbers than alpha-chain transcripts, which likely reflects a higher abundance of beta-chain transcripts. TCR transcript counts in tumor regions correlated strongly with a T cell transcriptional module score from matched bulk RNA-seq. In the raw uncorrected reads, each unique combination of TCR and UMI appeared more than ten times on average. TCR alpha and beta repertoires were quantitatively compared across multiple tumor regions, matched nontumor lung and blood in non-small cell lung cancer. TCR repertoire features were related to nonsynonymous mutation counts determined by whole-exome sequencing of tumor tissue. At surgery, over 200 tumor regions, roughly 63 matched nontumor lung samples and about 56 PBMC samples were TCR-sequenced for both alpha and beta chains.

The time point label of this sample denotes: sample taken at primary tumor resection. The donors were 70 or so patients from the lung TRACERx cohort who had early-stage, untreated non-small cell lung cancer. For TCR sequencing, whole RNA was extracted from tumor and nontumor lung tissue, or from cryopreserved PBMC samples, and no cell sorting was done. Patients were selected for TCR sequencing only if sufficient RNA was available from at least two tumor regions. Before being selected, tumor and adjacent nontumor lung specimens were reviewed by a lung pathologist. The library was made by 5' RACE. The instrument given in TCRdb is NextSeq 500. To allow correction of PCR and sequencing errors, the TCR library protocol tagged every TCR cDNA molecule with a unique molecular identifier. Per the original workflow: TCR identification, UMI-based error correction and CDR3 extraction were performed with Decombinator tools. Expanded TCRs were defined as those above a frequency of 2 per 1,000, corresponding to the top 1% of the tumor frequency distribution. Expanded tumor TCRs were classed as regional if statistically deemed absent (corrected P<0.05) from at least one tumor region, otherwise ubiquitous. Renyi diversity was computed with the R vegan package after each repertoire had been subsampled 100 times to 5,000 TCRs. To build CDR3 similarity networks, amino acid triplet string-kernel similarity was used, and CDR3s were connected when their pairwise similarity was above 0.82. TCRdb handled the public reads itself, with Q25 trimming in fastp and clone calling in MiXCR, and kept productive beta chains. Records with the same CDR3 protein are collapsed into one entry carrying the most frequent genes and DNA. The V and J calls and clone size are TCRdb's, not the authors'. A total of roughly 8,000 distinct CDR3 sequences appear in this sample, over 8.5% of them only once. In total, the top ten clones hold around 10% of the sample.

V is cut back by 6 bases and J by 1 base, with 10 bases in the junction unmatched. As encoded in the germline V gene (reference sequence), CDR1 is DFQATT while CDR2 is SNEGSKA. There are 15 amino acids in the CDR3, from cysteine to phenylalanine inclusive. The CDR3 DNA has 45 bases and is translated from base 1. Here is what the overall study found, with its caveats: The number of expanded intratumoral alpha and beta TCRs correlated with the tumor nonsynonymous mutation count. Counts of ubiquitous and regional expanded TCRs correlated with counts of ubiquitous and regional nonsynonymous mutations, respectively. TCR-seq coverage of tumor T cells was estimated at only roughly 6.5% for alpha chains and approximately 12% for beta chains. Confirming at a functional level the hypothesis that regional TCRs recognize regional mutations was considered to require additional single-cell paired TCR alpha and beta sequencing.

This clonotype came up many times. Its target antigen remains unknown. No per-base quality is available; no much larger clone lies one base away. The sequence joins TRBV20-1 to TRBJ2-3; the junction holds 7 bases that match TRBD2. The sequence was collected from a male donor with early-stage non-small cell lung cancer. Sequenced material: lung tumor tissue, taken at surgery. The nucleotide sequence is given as TGCAGTGCCACTCCCCCCAGCGGGGGCACAGATACGCAGTATTTT. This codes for CSATPPSGGTDTQYF.